This TCR beta chain came from a study of tumour-infiltrating T cells in Burkitt lymphoma (TCRdb year 2020). At the level of the whole study: Clinical outcome was correlated with TCR repertoire data, and overall and progression-free survival were found to be predicted by productive clonality independently of established prognosticators, including age at diagnosis.

The protocol used for the library was the immunoSEQ multiplex PCR assay. As stored in TCRdb, this immuneACCESS dataset retains in-frame rearrangements with V and J assigned. A fraction of the clones does not appear; measured against another copy, unresolved V genes explain less than half of the discrepancy, and the remainder lacks a known reason. This sample has thousands of clones in its table, and roughly a quarter of those were observed once. More than 25% of the sample comes from the top ten. From its cysteine to its phenylalanine, the CDR3 spans 14 amino acids. The only DNA kept is the CDR3, 42 bases in frame from the first base. Trimming at the junction amounts to 4 bases on V and 7 bases on J, and the germline ends lie 13 bases apart. Via the germline V gene, CDR1 is SGHDN and CDR2 FVKESK. This clone was seen a few times. Its antigen has not been determined. No quality values exist for individual bases; no much larger clone is one base distant.

The TCR sequence derives from a human donor with diffuse large B-cell lymphoma. The specimen was tumor tissue. This chain is built from TRBV14 and TRBJ2-2, with the identity of the D gene unclear. The CDR3 has the sequence CASSLLDSIGELFF. Here is the DNA: TGTGCCAGCAGCCTACTCGATTCGATCGGGGAGCTGTTTTTT.